Sequencing of this TCR beta chain was carried out in a study of cytomegalovirus exposure and HLA in healthy donors. Study summary: Out of roughly 170 million T cells, an earlier analysis found roughly 110 million unique TCR beta sequences in total.

With regard to this clone: The antigen remains unidentified.

Study-level points and caveats: Several of the most significant clusters were apparently associated with common viral pathogens in a later analysis.

Primers for the PCR totalled 60 Vbeta and 13 Jbeta. Here immunoSEQ multiplex PCR was the method, and the copy in TCRdb shows in-frame clones only, minus some. The table includes hundreds of thousands of clones, approximately 78% detected once. Specimen: PBMCs. This sequence was found in a boy under 18 in good health and CMV-seronegative.

The CDR3 reads CASSLVGRGLYGYTF. The CDR3 nucleotides are TGTGCCAGCAGCTTAGTGGGCAGGGGGCTCTATGGCTACACCTTC. The chain uses TRBV7-9 and TRBJ1-2, with 8 nucleotides matching TRBD1. This CDR3 contains 15 residues. J lost 4 bases, V lost 1 base, and 5 bases had no gene match. Germline loops: CDR1 SEHNR, CDR2 FQNEAQ (reference sequence).